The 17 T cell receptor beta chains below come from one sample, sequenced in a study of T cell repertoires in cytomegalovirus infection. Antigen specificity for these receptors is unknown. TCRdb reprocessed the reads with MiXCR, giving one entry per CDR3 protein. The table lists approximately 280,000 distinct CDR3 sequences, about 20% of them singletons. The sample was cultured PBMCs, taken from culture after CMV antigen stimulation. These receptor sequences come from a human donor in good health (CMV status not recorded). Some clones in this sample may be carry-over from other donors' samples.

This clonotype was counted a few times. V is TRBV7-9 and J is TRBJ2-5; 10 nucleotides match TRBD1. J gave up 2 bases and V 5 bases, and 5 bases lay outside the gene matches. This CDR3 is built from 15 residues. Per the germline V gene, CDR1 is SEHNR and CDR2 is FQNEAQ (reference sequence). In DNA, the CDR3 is TGTGCCAGCAGCCGGTCGGGACAGGGGCAAGAGACCCAGTACTTC. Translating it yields CASSRSGQGQETQYF. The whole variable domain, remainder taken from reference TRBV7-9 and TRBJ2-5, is DTGVSQNPRHKITKRGQNVTFRCDPISEHNRLYWYRQTLGQGPEFLTYFQNEAQLEKSRLLSDRFSAERPKGSFSTLEIQRTEQGDSAMYLCASSRSGQGQETQYFGPGTRLLVL.

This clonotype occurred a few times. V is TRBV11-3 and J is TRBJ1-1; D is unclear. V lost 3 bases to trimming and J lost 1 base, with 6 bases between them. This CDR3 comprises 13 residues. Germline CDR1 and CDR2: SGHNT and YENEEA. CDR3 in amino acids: CASSLHTNTEAFF. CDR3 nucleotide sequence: TGTGCCAGCAGCTTGCACACGAACACTGAAGCTTTCTTT.

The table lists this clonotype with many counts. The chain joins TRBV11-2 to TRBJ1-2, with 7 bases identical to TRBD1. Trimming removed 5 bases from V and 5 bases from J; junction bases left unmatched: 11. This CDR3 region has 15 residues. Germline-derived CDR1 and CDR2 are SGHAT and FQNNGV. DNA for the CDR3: TGTGCCAGCAGCCCTCATCTCGGACAGGAGTATGGCTACACCTTC. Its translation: CASSPHLGQEYGYTF.

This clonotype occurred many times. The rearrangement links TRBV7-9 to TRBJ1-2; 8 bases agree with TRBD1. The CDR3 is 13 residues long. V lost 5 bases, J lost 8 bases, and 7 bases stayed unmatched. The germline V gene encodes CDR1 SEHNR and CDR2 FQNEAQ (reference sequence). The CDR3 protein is CASSPGQGNGYTF. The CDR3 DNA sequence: TGTGCCAGCAGCCCTGGACAGGGAAACGGCTACACCTTC.

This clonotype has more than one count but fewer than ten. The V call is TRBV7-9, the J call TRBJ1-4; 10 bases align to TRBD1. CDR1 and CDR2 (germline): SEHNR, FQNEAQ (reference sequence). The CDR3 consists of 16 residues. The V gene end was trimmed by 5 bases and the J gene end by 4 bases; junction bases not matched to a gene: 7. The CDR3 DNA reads TGTGCCAGCAGCGACCGGGACAGGGGCCATAATGAAAAACTGTTTTTT. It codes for CASSDRDRGHNEKLFF.

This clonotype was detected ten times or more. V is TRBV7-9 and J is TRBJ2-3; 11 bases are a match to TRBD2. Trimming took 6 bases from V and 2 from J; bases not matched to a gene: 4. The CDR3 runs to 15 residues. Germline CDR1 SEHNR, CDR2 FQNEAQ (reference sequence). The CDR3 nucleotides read TGTGCCAGCAGACAGACTAGCGGGGCCACAGATACGCAGTATTTT. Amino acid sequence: CASRQTSGATDTQYF.

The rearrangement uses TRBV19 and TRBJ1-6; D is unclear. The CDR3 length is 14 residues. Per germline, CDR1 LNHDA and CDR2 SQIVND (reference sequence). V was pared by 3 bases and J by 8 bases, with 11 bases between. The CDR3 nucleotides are TGTGCCAGTAGTATGAGATCGGTGGATTCACCCCTCCACTTT. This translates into CASSMRSVDSPLHF.

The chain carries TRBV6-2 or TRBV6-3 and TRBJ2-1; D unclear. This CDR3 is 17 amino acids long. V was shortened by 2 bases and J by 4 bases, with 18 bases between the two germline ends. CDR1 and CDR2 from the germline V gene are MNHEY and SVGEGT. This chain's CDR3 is CASSYHVFRAPYNEQFF. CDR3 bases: TGTGCCAGCAGTTACCATGTCTTTCGGGCGCCTTACAATGAGCAGTTCTTC.

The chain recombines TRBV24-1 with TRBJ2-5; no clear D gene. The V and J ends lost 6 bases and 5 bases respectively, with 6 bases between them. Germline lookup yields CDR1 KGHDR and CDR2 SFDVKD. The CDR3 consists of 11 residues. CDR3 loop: CATSLMETQYF. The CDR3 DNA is TGTGCCACCAGTTTAATGGAGACCCAGTACTTC.

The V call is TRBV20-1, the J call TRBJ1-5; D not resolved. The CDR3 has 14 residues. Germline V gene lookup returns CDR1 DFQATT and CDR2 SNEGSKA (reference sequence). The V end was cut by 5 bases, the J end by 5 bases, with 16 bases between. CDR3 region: CSAGRWRGHQPQHF. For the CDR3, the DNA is TGCAGTGCTGGACGTTGGAGAGGCCATCAGCCCCAGCATTTT.

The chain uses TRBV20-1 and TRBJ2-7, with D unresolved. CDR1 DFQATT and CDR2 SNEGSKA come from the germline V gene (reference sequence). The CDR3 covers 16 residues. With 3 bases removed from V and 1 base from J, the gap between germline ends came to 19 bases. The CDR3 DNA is TGCAGTGCTAGGGAGACGGGCCTAGTAAGGTCCTACGAGCAGTACTTC. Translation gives CSARETGLVRSYEQYF.

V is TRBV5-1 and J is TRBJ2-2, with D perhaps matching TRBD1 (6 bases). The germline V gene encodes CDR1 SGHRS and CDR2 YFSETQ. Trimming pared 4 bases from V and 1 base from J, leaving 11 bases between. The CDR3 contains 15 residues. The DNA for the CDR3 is TGCGCCAGCAGCGGACAGAACTTGAACACCGGGGAGCTGTTTTTT. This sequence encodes CASSGQNLNTGELFF.

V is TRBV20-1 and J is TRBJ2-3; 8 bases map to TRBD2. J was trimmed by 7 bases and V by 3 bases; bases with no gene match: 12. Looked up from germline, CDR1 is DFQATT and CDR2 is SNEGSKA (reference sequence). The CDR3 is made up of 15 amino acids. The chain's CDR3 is CSASKSGSRSNTQYF. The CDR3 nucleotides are TGCAGTGCTAGCAAGAGCGGGAGTAGATCAAATACGCAGTATTTT.

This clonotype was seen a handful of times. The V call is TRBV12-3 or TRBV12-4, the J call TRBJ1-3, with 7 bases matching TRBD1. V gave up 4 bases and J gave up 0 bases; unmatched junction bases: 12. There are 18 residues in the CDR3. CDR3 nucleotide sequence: TGTGCCAGCAGTTGGACAGGAACATTCCTAAGCTCTGGAAACACCATATATTTT. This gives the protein CASSWTGTFLSSGNTIYF.

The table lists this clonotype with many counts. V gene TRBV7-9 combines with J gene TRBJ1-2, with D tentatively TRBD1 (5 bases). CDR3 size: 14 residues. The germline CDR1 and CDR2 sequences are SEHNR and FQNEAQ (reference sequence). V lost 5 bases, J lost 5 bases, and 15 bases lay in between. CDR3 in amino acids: CASSASATAYGYTF. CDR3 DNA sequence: TGTGCCAGCAGCGCCTCGGCGACAGCGTATGGCTACACCTTC. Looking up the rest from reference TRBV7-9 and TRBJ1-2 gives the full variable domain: DTGVSQNPRHKITKRGQNVTFRCDPISEHNRLYWYRQTLGQGPEFLTYFQNEAQLEKSRLLSDRFSAERPKGSFSTLEIQRTEQGDSAMYLCASSASATAYGYTFGSGTRLTVV.

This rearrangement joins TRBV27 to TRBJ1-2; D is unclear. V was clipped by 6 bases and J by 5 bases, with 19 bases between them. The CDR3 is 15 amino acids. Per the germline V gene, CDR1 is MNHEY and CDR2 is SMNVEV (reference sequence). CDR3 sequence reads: CASRALARWGYGYTF. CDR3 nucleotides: TGTGCCAGCAGGGCCTTAGCCCGCTGGGGATATGGCTACACCTTC.

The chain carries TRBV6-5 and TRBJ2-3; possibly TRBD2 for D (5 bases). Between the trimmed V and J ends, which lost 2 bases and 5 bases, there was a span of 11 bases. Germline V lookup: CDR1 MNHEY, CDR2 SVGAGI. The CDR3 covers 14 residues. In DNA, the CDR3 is TGTGCCAGCAGTTACCGCCTAGCTCAAGATACGCAGTATTTT. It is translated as CASSYRLAQDTQYF.